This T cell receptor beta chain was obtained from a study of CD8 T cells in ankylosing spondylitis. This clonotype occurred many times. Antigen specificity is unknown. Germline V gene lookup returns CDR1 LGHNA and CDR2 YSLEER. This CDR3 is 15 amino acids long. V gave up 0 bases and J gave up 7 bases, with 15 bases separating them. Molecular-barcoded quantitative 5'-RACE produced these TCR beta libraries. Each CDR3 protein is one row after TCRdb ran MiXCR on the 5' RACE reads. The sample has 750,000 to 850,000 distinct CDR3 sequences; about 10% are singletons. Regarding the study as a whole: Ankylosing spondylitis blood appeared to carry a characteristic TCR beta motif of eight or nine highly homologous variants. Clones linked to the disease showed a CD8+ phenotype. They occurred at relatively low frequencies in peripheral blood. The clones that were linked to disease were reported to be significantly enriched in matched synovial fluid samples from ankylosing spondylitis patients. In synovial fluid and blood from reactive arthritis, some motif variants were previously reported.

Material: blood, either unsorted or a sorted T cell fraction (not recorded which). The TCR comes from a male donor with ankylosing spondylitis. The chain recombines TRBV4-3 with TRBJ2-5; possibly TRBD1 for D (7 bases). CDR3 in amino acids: CASSQDVEGAGTQYF. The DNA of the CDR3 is TGCGCCAGCAGCCAAGATGTGGAGGGGGCAGGGACCCAGTACTTC.